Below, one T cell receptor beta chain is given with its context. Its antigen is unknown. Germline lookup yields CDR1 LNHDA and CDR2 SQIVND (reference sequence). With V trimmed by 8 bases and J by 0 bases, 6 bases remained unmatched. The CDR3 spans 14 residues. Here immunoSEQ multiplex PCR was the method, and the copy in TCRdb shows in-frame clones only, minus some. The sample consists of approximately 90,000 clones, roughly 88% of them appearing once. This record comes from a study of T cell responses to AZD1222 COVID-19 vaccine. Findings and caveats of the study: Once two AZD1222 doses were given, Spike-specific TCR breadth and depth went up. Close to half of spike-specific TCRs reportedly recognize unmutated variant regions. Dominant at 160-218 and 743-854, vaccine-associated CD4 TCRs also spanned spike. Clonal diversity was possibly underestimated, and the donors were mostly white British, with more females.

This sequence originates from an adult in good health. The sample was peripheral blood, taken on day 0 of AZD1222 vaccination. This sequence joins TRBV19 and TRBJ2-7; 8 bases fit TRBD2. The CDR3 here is CASRKRESSYEQYF. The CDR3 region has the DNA TGTGCCAGTCGGAAGCGGGAGAGCTCCTACGAGCAGTACTTC.